The 30 T cell receptor beta chains in this list originate from one sample, sequenced in a study of cytomegalovirus exposure and HLA in healthy donors. The PCR contained 60 Vbeta and 13 Jbeta primers. The repertoire was sequenced with immunoSEQ multiplex PCR; TCRdb's copy has only in-frame clones and lacks some. This sample has about 140,000 clones, with just under 85% found just once. The sequenced material came from PBMCs. The receptors were sampled from a woman between 40 and 50 years old in good health and CMV-seronegative.

The chain couples TRBV7-2 to TRBJ2-7; 8 positions match TRBD2. Trimming removed 5 bases from V and 2 bases from J; junction bases left unmatched: 8. Germline CDR1 is SGHTA and CDR2 is FQGNSA. This CDR3 contains 15 residues. This CDR3 reads CASSRGGGSTYEQYF. Written as DNA, the CDR3 is TGTGCCAGCAGCCGGGGGGGCGGGAGCACCTACGAGCAGTACTTC.

The rearrangement joins TRBV4-1 to TRBJ2-7; no reliable D call. Trimming removed 6 bases from V and 3 bases from J, with 15 bases in between. Germline V gives CDR1 MGHRA, CDR2 YSYEKL. The CDR3 consists of 14 residues. CDR3 loop: CASRLLLSSYEQYF. The CDR3 DNA sequence: TGCGCCAGCAGGCTCTTACTTAGCAGCTACGAGCAGTACTTC.

The gene calls are TRBV7-2 and TRBJ2-7; 8 nucleotides match TRBD1. This CDR3 spans 15 amino acids. Germline V gives CDR1 SGHTA, CDR2 FQGNSA. V shed 6 bases and J 5 bases; nucleotides not matched to a gene: 12. CDR3 coding DNA: TGTGCCAGCAGAAAACAGACAGGGACAGGAAACGAGCAGTACTTC. Translation gives CASRKQTGTGNEQYF.

The CDR3 here is CASSPRTGRNTEAFF. The CDR3, as DNA: TGTGCCAGCAGTCCCCGGACAGGGCGGAACACTGAAGCTTTCTTT. The rearrangement joins TRBV27 to TRBJ1-1; 8 nucleotides agree with TRBD1. This CDR3 has 15 residues. Germline V gives CDR1 MNHEY, CDR2 SMNVEV (reference sequence). J gave up 1 base and V 5 bases, and 6 bases lay outside the gene matches.

The chain couples TRBV6-1 to TRBJ1-5; D call uncertain. Looked up from germline, CDR1 is MNHNS and CDR2 is SASEGT. Trimming removed 7 bases at V and 4 bases at J, with 11 bases between. The CDR3 spans 13 residues. As DNA, the CDR3 is TGTGCCAGCATGGTAGCAAATAATCAGCCCCAGCATTTT. Protein sequence: CASMVANNQPQHF.

The chain uses TRBV7-9 and TRBJ1-5; D is possibly TRBD1 (5 bases). CDR3 size: 13 residues. V was shortened by 1 base and J by 7 bases, with 8 bases between the two germline ends. Germline CDR1 SEHNR, CDR2 FQNEAQ (reference sequence). In DNA, the CDR3 is TGTGCCAGCAGCTTAGTGCAGGGCCAGCCCCAGCATTTT. Translation: CASSLVQGQPQHF.

This chain uses TRBV6-5 with TRBJ2-2, with D perhaps matching TRBD2 (5 bases). The CDR3 sequence is 14 residues long. The V and J ends lost 2 bases and 5 bases respectively, with 9 bases between them. Germline CDR1 reads MNHEY; CDR2 reads SVGAGI. Here the CDR3 DNA reads TGTGCCAGCAGTTACCTTACGGGGACCGGGGAGCTGTTTTTT. Its protein product is CASSYLTGTGELFF.

The J gene is TRBJ2-5, the V gene TRBV7-9; no definite D call. The end of the DNA is better explained by TRBJ2-7, so the J call may be wrong. The V gene's germline CDR1 is SEHNR and CDR2 FQNEAQ (reference sequence). The CDR3 spans 13 residues. The DNA of the CDR3 is TGTGCCAGCAGCTTTAGTACAGCCTACGAGCAGTACTTC. Translating it yields CASSFSTAYEQYF.

V gene TRBV18 combines with J gene TRBJ2-7; 10 bases match TRBD1. Trimming took 6 bases from V and 5 from J; bases not matched to a gene: 7. This CDR3 comprises 14 residues. Germline assignment: CDR1 KGHSH and CDR2 LQKENI. The CDR3 nucleotides read TGTGCCAGCTCCCCCGGGACAGGGGTCCACGAGCAGTACTTC. Protein: CASSPGTGVHEQYF.

This clone has a single count. At one of its ends the junction is not consistent with the germline gene, which may arise from a read error. The chain is built from TRBV7-9 and TRBJ2-1; the match to TRBD1 covers 7 bases. Germline V gives CDR1 SEHNR, CDR2 FQNEAQ (reference sequence). This CDR3 has 16 amino acids. CDR3 nucleotide sequence: TGTTCCAGCAGCTTAATGGGGACAGTCTCCTACAATGAGCAGTTCTTC. Its translation: CSSSLMGTVSYNEQFF.

This clone was detected only a few times. V and J are TRBV27 and TRBJ2-1; a possible D gene is TRBD2 (7 bases). Germline assignment: CDR1 MNHEY and CDR2 SMNVEV (reference sequence). V lost 8 bases to trimming and J lost 7 bases, with 24 bases between them. The CDR3 sequence is 16 residues long. The chain's CDR3 is CASSLSTGWGGNEQFF. The CDR3, as DNA: TGTGCCAGCTCCCTATCCACAGGGTGGGGAGGGAATGAGCAGTTCTTC.

The chain couples TRBV5-1 to TRBJ2-7; D is perhaps TRBD2 (6 bases). Germline V gene sequence: CDR1 SGHRS, CDR2 YFSETQ. The ends were cut back, 4 bases at V and 4 bases at J, with 12 bases in the middle. CDR3 length equals 13 residues. The DNA of the CDR3 is TGCGCCAGCAGCGCGGGACCAAAGTACGAGCAGTACTTC. Protein product: CASSAGPKYEQYF. Filled out from reference TRBV5-1 and TRBJ2-7, the complete variable domain reads KAGVTQTPRYLIKTRGQQVTLSCSPISGHRSVSWYQQTPGQGLQFLFEYFSETQRNKGNFPGRFSGRQFSNSRSEMNVSTLELGDSALYLCASSAGPKYEQYFGPGTRLTVT.

J is TRBJ1-5 and V is TRBV7-9; TRBD1 matches 8 bases. The CDR3 loop spans 14 amino acids. Trimming at V came to 5 bases and at J to 5 bases, leaving 5 bases not matched to a gene. Germline loops: CDR1 SEHNR, CDR2 FQNEAQ (reference sequence). CDR3 sequence reads: CASSPKDRDQPQHF. For the CDR3, the DNA is TGTGCCAGCAGCCCAAAGGACAGGGATCAGCCCCAGCATTTT.

The chain joins TRBV13 to TRBJ1-2, with D unclear. Germline values: CDR1 PRHDT, CDR2 FYEKMQ (reference sequence). Trimming removed 5 bases at V and 8 bases at J, with 18 bases between. The CDR3 totals 14 residues. The CDR3 protein is CASSRQGLRPGYTF. CDR3 bases: TGTGCCAGCAGCAGACAAGGACTGCGCCCGGGCTACACCTTC.

The chain is built from TRBV5-4 and TRBJ1-1; no clear D gene. Germline V CDR1 and CDR2: SGHNT, YYREEE (reference sequence). The CDR3 consists of 15 residues. V was trimmed by 4 bases and J by 5 bases, leaving 18 bases between them. CDR3 nucleotide sequence: TGTGCCAGCAGCCTCGAGCTGGACCCGGGAACTGAAGCTTTCTTT. It translates to CASSLELDPGTEAFF. The whole variable domain, remainder taken from reference TRBV5-4 and TRBJ1-1, is ETGVTQSPTHLIKTRGQQVTLRCSSQSGHNTVSWYQQALGQGPQFIFQYYREEENGRGNFPPRFSGLQFPNYSSELNVNALELDDSALYLCASSLELDPGTEAFFGQGTRLTVV.

The chain uses TRBV7-9 and TRBJ2-1; 7 bases fit TRBD2. CDR1 is SEHNR and CDR2 is FQNEAQ in the germline V gene (reference sequence). Unmatched junction bases numbered 4, after V lost 5 bases and J lost 0 bases. The CDR3 is made up of 15 amino acids. The CDR3 DNA reads TGTGCCAGCAGCCCCGGGAGGTCCTCCTACAATGAGCAGTTCTTC. Translated, it gives CASSPGRSSYNEQFF.

This chain joins TRBV5-1 and TRBJ1-1, with D tentatively TRBD1 (5 bases). Trimming took off 4 bases at V and 0 bases at J, with 10 bases between the two ends. Germline V gene lookup returns CDR1 SGHRS and CDR2 YFSETQ. The CDR3 totals 14 residues. The CDR3 DNA follows: TGCGCCAGCAGCCCGACAGCTATGAACACTGAAGCTTTCTTT. It yields the protein CASSPTAMNTEAFF.

This chain connects TRBV4-2 to TRBJ1-1; 10 nucleotides line up with TRBD1. This CDR3 is built from 15 residues. The germline V gene encodes CDR1 LGHNA and CDR2 YNFKEQ. V lost 4 bases, J lost 3 bases, and 5 bases stayed unmatched. CDR3 nucleotides: TGTGCCAGCAGCCTTAGGACAGGGGGGGACACTGAAGCTTTCTTT. Its protein is CASSLRTGGDTEAFF.

The J gene is TRBJ2-3, the V gene TRBV5-5, with 9 bases identical to TRBD2. The V gene end was trimmed by 0 bases and the J gene end by 6 bases; junction bases not matched to a gene: 5. This CDR3 is 15 amino acids long. Germline-derived CDR1 and CDR2 are SGHKS and YYEKEE (reference sequence). CDR3: CASSLVAGGLDTQYF. CDR3 DNA sequence: TGTGCCAGCAGCTTGGTCGCGGGAGGGTTGGATACGCAGTATTTT.

In the case of this clone: Relative to the germline gene, one junction end is altered; a read error may explain this. The V call is TRBV4-1, the J call TRBJ2-1; D possibly corresponds to TRBD1 (6 bases). Per the germline V gene, CDR1 is MGHRA and CDR2 is YSYEKL. This CDR3 is built from 10 residues. The CDR3 sequence is CASRDKEQFF. CDR3 in DNA: TGCGCCAGCCGGGACAAGGAGCAGTTCTTC.

The chain joins TRBV28 to TRBJ2-2; 13 nucleotides match TRBD2. J was trimmed by 1 base and V by 10 bases; bases with no gene match: 6. CDR1 MDHEN and CDR2 SYDVKM come from the germline V gene. The CDR3 runs to 16 residues. Here the CDR3 reads CATGLAGVRNTGELFF. The DNA of the CDR3 is TGTGCCACTGGACTAGCGGGAGTTAGGAACACCGGGGAGCTGTTTTTT.

V is TRBV23-1 and J is TRBJ1-5; 8 positions agree with TRBD1. TRBV23-1 is flagged as an ORF with uncertain function. The CDR3 is made up of 12 amino acids. The V and J ends lost 8 bases and 7 bases, in that order; junction bases with no gene match: 4. CDR3 sequence (DNA): TGCGCCAGCGGCCGGGACAGGCAGCCCCAGCATTTT. Translating it yields CASGRDRQPQHF.

This chain links TRBV5-4 with TRBJ2-1; 8 bases align to TRBD1. CDR1 and CDR2 from the germline V gene are SGHNT and YYREEE (reference sequence). The CDR3 spans 14 residues. With 5 bases clipped from V and 2 bases from J, the junction kept 3 bases outside the gene matches. The CDR3 sequence: CASSRTGTYNEQFF. The CDR3 DNA follows: TGTGCCAGCAGTCGGACAGGGACCTACAATGAGCAGTTCTTC.

The rearrangement uses TRBV5-1 and TRBJ2-6, with 7 bases that match TRBD1. Germline-derived CDR1 and CDR2 are SGHRS and YFSETQ. V trimming: 2 bases; J trimming: 0 bases; junction bases outside the gene matches: 8. This CDR3 spans 18 amino acids. As DNA, the CDR3 is TGCGCCAGCAGCTTCGTGACAGGGACCTTCTCTGGGGCCAACGTCCTGACTTTC. Amino acid sequence: CASSFVTGTFSGANVLTF.

The rearrangement uses TRBV6-5 and TRBJ1-3, with D perhaps TRBD1 (6 bases). Germline CDR1 and CDR2: MNHEY and SVGAGI. The V and J ends lost 6 bases and 0 bases respectively, with 12 bases between them. This CDR3 has 15 residues. The CDR3 nucleotides read TGTGCCAGCAGCAGTGGGACAACCTCTGGAAACACCATATATTTT. Residues: CASSSGTTSGNTIYF.

The chain recombines TRBV5-5 with TRBJ2-3; D is perhaps TRBD2 (6 bases). Trimming pared 3 bases from V and 1 base from J, leaving 9 bases between. There are 14 residues in the CDR3. From germline, CDR1 is SGHKS and CDR2 YYEKEE (reference sequence). The DNA of the CDR3 is TGTGCCAGCAGCTCGGGGGACCGCACAGATACGCAGTATTTT. Protein sequence: CASSSGDRTDTQYF.

This sequence joins TRBV2 and TRBJ2-5, with 10 bases lining up with TRBD2. Germline-derived CDR1 and CDR2 are SNHLY and FYNNEI. V lost 7 bases to trimming and J lost 1 base; unmatched junction nucleotides: 6. The CDR3 extends over 15 amino acids. The CDR3 region is CASNGGLASQETQYF. CDR3 nucleotides: TGTGCCAGCAACGGGGGACTAGCGTCCCAAGAGACCCAGTACTTC.

V and J are TRBV6-6 and TRBJ2-5; 8 bases match TRBD2. Germline V gene sequence: CDR1 MNHNY, CDR2 SVGAGI (reference sequence). This CDR3 has 14 residues. V trimming: 8 bases; J trimming: 7 bases; junction bases outside the gene matches: 12. CDR3 sequence (DNA): TGTGCCAGCTCTTCGGGGACTAGTTATGCGACCCAGTACTTC. It codes for CASSSGTSYATQYF.

This CDR3 reads CASSQEPDRYEQYF. The CDR3 DNA reads as TGCGCCAGCAGCCAAGAGCCCGACAGATACGAGCAGTACTTC. V gene TRBV4-1 combines with J gene TRBJ2-7, with a possible D match to TRBD1 (5 bases). Germline V gives CDR1 MGHRA, CDR2 YSYEKL. V lost 0 bases to trimming and J lost 4 bases, with 10 bases between them. CDR3 length equals 14 residues.

J is TRBJ2-1 and V is TRBV28; D possibly corresponds to TRBD2 (5 bases). This CDR3 region has 15 residues. The germline V gene has CDR1 MDHEN and CDR2 SYDVKM. Trimming pared 2 bases from V and 7 bases from J, leaving 15 bases between. The CDR3 protein is CASSLVRGSWNEQFF. In DNA, the CDR3 is TGTGCCAGCAGTTTAGTGCGAGGGTCCTGGAATGAGCAGTTCTTC.